Shown below are 30 T cell receptor beta chains from a single sample sequenced in a study of T-cell memory formation after mild COVID-19 (dated by TCRdb to the early 2020s). The library was built by means of 5' RACE. The reads were generated on an Illumina NovaSeq 6000. The raw public reads went through TCRdb reprocessing: fastp at Q25, MiXCR clone calling, in-frame beta chains kept. All rows with the same CDR3 protein become a single entry with the most common DNA and genes. For this sample the table gives approximately 150,000 distinct CDR3 sequences, of which approximately 5.7% were detected only once. The ten largest clones capture approximately 2% of the sample. Sequencing was carried out using PBMCs or a T cell subset sorted from them (not recorded which). These receptors were obtained from an adult woman who had mild COVID-19 (a few samples of this study predate the infection). The sample titles of this study are shuffled in the database, so cell type and time point are left out; the donor was told from shared clones.

This clonotype was seen repeatedly, ten times or more. V is TRBV20-1 and J is TRBJ2-7, with D perhaps TRBD1 (6 bases). The V and J ends lost 3 bases and 7 bases respectively, with 10 bases between them. CDR3 size: 11 residues. Germline CDR1 is DFQATT and CDR2 is SNEGSKA (reference sequence). The CDR3: CSARGHAEQYF. CDR3 bases: TGCAGTGCTAGGGGACACGCAGAGCAGTACTTC.

Many counts were recorded for this clonotype. The chain is built from TRBV11-3 and TRBJ2-7; D unresolved. There are 16 residues in the CDR3. Trimming cost V 1 base and J 1 base, with 14 bases left between them. In germline, CDR1 is SGHNT, CDR2 YENEEA. Here the CDR3 reads CASSLVVGSISYEQYF. As DNA, the CDR3 is TGTGCCAGCAGCTTAGTGGTAGGTTCCATTTCCTACGAGCAGTACTTC.

This clonotype was picked up a small number of times. This CDR3 reads CSVEMHSYGYTF. The CDR3 region has the DNA TGCAGCGTTGAGATGCACAGCTATGGCTACACCTTC. The chain recombines TRBV29-1 with TRBJ1-2; D ambiguous. Germline CDR1 and CDR2: SQVTM and ANQGSEA. Trimming took 3 bases from V and 4 from J, leaving 9 bases between them. The CDR3 loop spans 12 amino acids.

This clonotype was recorded many times. The V call is TRBV5-1, the J call TRBJ1-1; no firm D call. Germline V gene sequence: CDR1 SGHRS, CDR2 YFSETQ. The CDR3 runs to 13 residues. Trimming shortened V by 5 bases and J by 0 bases, and 8 bases separated the two germline ends. The CDR3 coding sequence is TGCGCCAGCAGGGACCGATTGAACACTGAAGCTTTCTTT. It encodes CASRDRLNTEAFF.

This clonotype was detected only a few times. The chain couples TRBV5-1 to TRBJ2-7, with 8 bases identical to TRBD1. Unmatched junction bases numbered 9, after V lost 1 base and J lost 0 bases. This CDR3 has 17 residues. In germline, CDR1 is SGHRS, CDR2 YFSETQ. The CDR3 DNA sequence: TGCGCCAGCAGCTTGACTATGACAGGGGTAAGCTCCTACGAGCAGTACTTC. It encodes CASSLTMTGVSSYEQYF.

This clonotype was counted ten times or more. V is TRBV7-9 and J is TRBJ2-1; D unclear. This CDR3 region has 12 residues. Deletions cut 3 bases from V and 13 bases from J, with 13 bases between. Looked up from germline, CDR1 is SEHNR and CDR2 is FQNEAQ (reference sequence). As DNA, the CDR3 is TGTGCCAGCAGCTTCAGGTCCTTCCCACAGTTCTTC. As protein: CASSFRSFPQFF.

This clonotype was observed many times. The rearrangement uses TRBV5-6 and TRBJ2-3; D is possibly TRBD2 (5 bases). Germline V gene lookup returns CDR1 SGHDT and CDR2 YYEEEE. The V end lost 5 bases, the J end lost 2 bases, and 9 bases lay between the germline ends. This CDR3 is built from 13 residues. CDR3 region: CASRKDFTDTQYF. CDR3 nucleotides: TGTGCCAGCAGGAAGGACTTCACAGATACGCAGTATTTT.

This clonotype was counted at least ten times. This chain joins TRBV4-3 and TRBJ2-3; TRBD1 aligns across 9 bases. The CDR3 spans 16 residues. Germline assignment: CDR1 LGHNA and CDR2 YSLEER. V lost 3 bases to trimming and J lost 4 bases; unmatched junction nucleotides: 8. CDR3 sequence reads: CASSQSNRGRADTQYF. As DNA, the CDR3 is TGCGCCAGCAGCCAGTCGAACAGGGGGCGCGCAGATACGCAGTATTTT.

V usage is TRBV11-2 and J usage is TRBJ2-3; D is perhaps TRBD1 (6 bases). The CDR3 spans 14 residues. V was clipped by 6 bases and J by 0 bases, with 10 bases between them. Germline V gives CDR1 SGHAT, CDR2 FQNNGV. The CDR3 loop is CASRGGRSTDTQYF. CDR3 DNA: TGTGCCAGCAGAGGGGGTCGGAGCACAGATACGCAGTATTTT.

This clonotype has ten or more counts. The CDR3 DNA reads TGTGCCACCAGTGACAGGGGAACGGTGATTAATGAGCAGTTCTTC. Encoded protein: CATSDRGTVINEQFF. The chain links TRBV24-1 to TRBJ2-1; perhaps TRBD1 as D (6 bases). The V and J ends lost 4 bases and 7 bases respectively, with 16 bases between them. The CDR3 extends over 15 amino acids. Germline loops: CDR1 KGHDR, CDR2 SFDVKD.

This clonotype was detected only a few times. The V call is TRBV5-1, the J call TRBJ1-1; D not certain. Germline V gene data show CDR1 as SGHRS and CDR2 as YFSETQ. The CDR3 runs 13 residues. The V gene lost 5 bases and the J gene lost 3 bases, with 11 bases spanning the gap. CDR3 sequence: CASRPRLDTEAFF. DNA of the CDR3: TGCGCCAGCAGGCCCAGACTGGACACTGAAGCTTTCTTT.

Ten or more counts support this clonotype. The V and J genes are TRBV7-9 and TRBJ1-1; no reliable D call. The CDR3 runs to 12 residues. Germline V gene sequence: CDR1 SEHNR, CDR2 FQNEAQ (reference sequence). V lost 5 bases, J lost 11 bases, and 15 bases lay in between. In DNA, the CDR3 is TGTGCCAGCAGCCCGTATTTGGGAGAGGCTTTCTTT. It specifies CASSPYLGEAFF.

This clonotype appeared many times. The chain uses TRBV7-2 and TRBJ1-2; 12 positions match TRBD1. The CDR3 is made up of 13 amino acids. V shed 5 bases, J shed 6 bases, and the junction held 1 base outside the gene matches. Germline V gene sequence: CDR1 SGHTA, CDR2 FQGNSA. The CDR3 bases are TGTGCCAGCAGCCGGGACAGGGGGCATGGCTACACCTTC. This sequence encodes CASSRDRGHGYTF.

This chain links TRBV20-1 with TRBJ1-2; D call uncertain. The CDR3 is 14 amino acids. V lost 6 bases and J lost 8, with 22 bases in between. Germline loops: CDR1 DFQATT, CDR2 SNEGSKA (reference sequence). The CDR3 coding sequence is TGCAGTGCACAAAACGGACGGGTGGTAGGAGGCTACACCTTC. It yields the protein CSAQNGRVVGGYTF.

This clonotype showed up many times. The V gene is TRBV10-3, the J gene TRBJ1-6; 9 nucleotides match TRBD1. Germline values: CDR1 ENHRY, CDR2 SYGVKD. The CDR3 is 13 amino acids. J lost 7 bases, V lost 11 bases, and 6 bases had no gene match. CDR3 residues: CAVSQGANSPLHF. CDR3 DNA: TGTGCCGTATCACAGGGGGCGAATTCACCCCTCCACTTT.

This clonotype came up many times. The chain links TRBV7-2 to TRBJ2-1; 11 positions match TRBD2. The junction had 14 bases not matched to a gene; V was cut back by 5 bases and J by 2 bases. The CDR3 totals 19 residues. Germline V gene data show CDR1 as SGHTA and CDR2 as FQGNSA. This CDR3 reads CASSKAGGSLAGAYNEQFF. In nucleotides, the CDR3 is TGTGCCAGCAGCAAAGCCGGGGGCTCACTAGCGGGAGCCTACAATGAGCAGTTCTTC.

This clonotype was seen a handful of times. This rearrangement joins TRBV24-1 to TRBJ2-1; TRBD1 aligns across 7 bases. The CDR3 consists of 16 residues. With 3 bases clipped from V and 9 bases from J, the junction kept 13 bases outside the gene matches. Germline V CDR1 and CDR2: KGHDR, SFDVKD. As DNA, the CDR3 is TGTGCCACCAGTGATCCCGGGGACAGTCCCGGTGCTGAGCAGTTCTTC. Protein sequence: CATSDPGDSPGAEQFF.

This clonotype was seen many times. The chain combines TRBV12-3 or TRBV12-4 with TRBJ2-1; 10 bases match TRBD2. CDR3 length: 16 residues. J lost 1 base, V lost 6 bases, and 6 bases had no gene match. The CDR3 here is CASRPSAGGSYNEQFF. Written as DNA, the CDR3 is TGTGCCAGCAGGCCTTCAGCGGGAGGGTCCTACAATGAGCAGTTCTTC.

The chain links TRBV29-1 to TRBJ2-3; TRBD1 matches at 9 bases. CDR1 is SQVTM and CDR2 is ANQGSEA in the germline V gene. After removal of 6 bases from V and 0 bases from J, the junction contained 4 bases not matched to a gene. There are 14 residues in the CDR3. The CDR3 loop reads CSVGDRVSTDTQYF. For the CDR3, the DNA is TGCAGCGTCGGGGACAGGGTCAGCACAGATACGCAGTATTTT.

The chain carries TRBV12-3 or TRBV12-4 and TRBJ1-1; 8 bases match TRBD1. Trimming took 5 bases from V and 4 from J; bases not matched to a gene: 3. The CDR3 runs to 13 residues. The CDR3 DNA reads as TGTGCCAGCAGTATAGGACAGGGCACTGAAGCTTTCTTT. Translated, it gives CASSIGQGTEAFF.

This clonotype appeared many times. The genes are TRBV29-1 and TRBJ1-5, with D possibly TRBD1 on 6 matching bases. Germline loops: CDR1 SQVTM, CDR2 ANQGSEA. This CDR3 is 21 amino acids long. Trimming removed 7 bases from V and 0 bases from J, with 34 bases in between. CDR3 DNA sequence: TGCAGCGCTCGACAAGAGCAGGGGCTTTCCCTTTTCCTCAATAGCAATCAGCCCCAGCATTTT. As protein: CSARQEQGLSLFLNSNQPQHF.

J is TRBJ2-3 and V is TRBV7-3; 8 bases line up with TRBD2. The CDR3 sequence is 16 residues long. Germline V lookup: CDR1 SGHTA, CDR2 FQGTGA. The ends lost 4 bases at V and 5 bases at J; junction bases unmatched: 11. This CDR3 is CASSWEPGGRGDTQYF. The CDR3 DNA is TGTGCCAGCAGCTGGGAGCCGGGAGGGCGGGGAGATACGCAGTATTTT.

This clonotype came up a few times. V and J are TRBV14 and TRBJ2-6, with no clear D. The CDR3 has 15 amino acids. V lost 5 bases and J 0 bases, leaving 8 bases between the germline ends. Germline CDR1 reads SGHDN; CDR2 reads FVKESK. Here the CDR3 reads CASSRTNSGANVLTF. CDR3 in DNA: TGTGCCAGCAGCAGAACGAACTCTGGGGCCAACGTCCTGACTTTC.

The sample holds a few counts of this clonotype. Written as DNA, the CDR3 is TGTGCCAGCAGCAAAGCCCGTGGGGTCCTTCACCAAGAGACCCAGTACTTC. It yields the protein CASSKARGVLHQETQYF. The chain combines TRBV21-1 with TRBJ2-5. TRBV21-1 is a recognized pseudogene. CDR3 size: 17 residues.

This clonotype has a count of ten or more. V gene TRBV30 combines with J gene TRBJ1-1, with D possibly TRBD1 on 6 matching bases. Looked up from germline, CDR1 is GTSNPN and CDR2 is SVGIG (reference sequence). Trimming shortened V by 0 bases and J by 2 bases, and 7 bases separated the two germline ends. The CDR3 extends over 13 amino acids. The CDR3 nucleotides read TGTGCCTGGAGTGTAGGGGGAAACACTGAAGCTTTCTTT. Its protein is CAWSVGGNTEAFF.

In this sample, this clonotype turned up many times. This chain links TRBV7-2 with TRBJ2-3; no clear D gene. Trimming removed 5 bases from V and 4 bases from J, with 7 bases in between. This CDR3 contains 12 residues. Germline loops: CDR1 SGHTA, CDR2 FQGNSA. The CDR3 DNA reads TGTGCCAGCAGCCCGGCCGCAGATACGCAGTATTTT. It codes for CASSPAADTQYF.

DNA of the CDR3: TGTGCCAGCAGCTTGGGGGTGTTGGGACAGGGCCAAGAGACCCAGTACTTC. Translated: CASSLGVLGQGQETQYF. The chain employs TRBV5-4 and TRBJ2-5, with TRBD1 matching over 9 bases. This CDR3 has 17 residues. The junction had 7 bases not matched to a gene; V was cut back by 0 bases and J by 1 base. Germline V gene lookup returns CDR1 SGHNT and CDR2 YYREEE (reference sequence).

This clonotype was counted between two and nine times. The rearrangement links TRBV29-1 to TRBJ1-2; TRBD1 might be the D (5 bases). CDR3 length: 11 amino acids. Germline V gives CDR1 SQVTM, CDR2 ANQGSEA. V lost 8 bases to trimming and J lost 2 bases, with 9 bases between them. The chain's CDR3 is CSCGANYGYTF. The CDR3 nucleotides are TGCAGCTGCGGGGCGAACTATGGCTACACCTTC.

This chain joins TRBV9 and TRBJ1-1; D remains ambiguous. Trimming pared 2 bases from V and 0 bases from J, leaving 2 bases between. CDR3 length equals 12 residues. CDR1 and CDR2 (germline): SGDLS, YYNGEE. The CDR3 loop is CASSVLNTEAFF. The CDR3 nucleotides read TGTGCCAGCAGCGTCTTGAACACTGAAGCTTTCTTT.

This clonotype was seen ten or more times. At one of its ends the junction is not consistent with the germline gene, which may arise from a read error. The gene calls are TRBV7-7 and TRBJ2-5; a weak D match, TRBD2 (5 bases). Germline assignment: CDR1 SSHAT and CDR2 FNYEAQ (reference sequence). This CDR3 comprises 14 residues. CDR3 residues: CASSPAGQKETQYF. For the CDR3, the DNA is TGTGCTAGCAGCCCGGCGGGTCAGAAAGAGACCCAGTACTTC.